This T cell receptor beta chain was recovered during a study of blood T cell repertoires in COVID-19. Overall study: Samples representing acute and convalescent COVID-19 were sourced from the United States, Italy and Spain.

Produced via immunoSEQ multiplex PCR; TCRdb's table is partial and in-frame only. The data hold 100,000 to 150,000 clones, with 75% to 90% observed a single time. The V segment lost 0 bases and the J segment 0 bases; nucleotides outside the gene matches: 3. The CDR3 spans 15 residues. Per the germline V gene, CDR1 is SGHRS and CDR2 is YFSETQ. The sample comprised peripheral blood. This sequence was found in a man between 65 and 85 years old with active or convalescent COVID-19. The chain employs TRBV5-1 and TRBJ2-7, with 7 bases that match TRBD2. CDR3 nucleotide sequence: TGCGCCAGCAGCTTGGTTAGCGGGCCCTCCTACGAGCAGTACTTC. Its protein is CASSLVSGPSYEQYF.